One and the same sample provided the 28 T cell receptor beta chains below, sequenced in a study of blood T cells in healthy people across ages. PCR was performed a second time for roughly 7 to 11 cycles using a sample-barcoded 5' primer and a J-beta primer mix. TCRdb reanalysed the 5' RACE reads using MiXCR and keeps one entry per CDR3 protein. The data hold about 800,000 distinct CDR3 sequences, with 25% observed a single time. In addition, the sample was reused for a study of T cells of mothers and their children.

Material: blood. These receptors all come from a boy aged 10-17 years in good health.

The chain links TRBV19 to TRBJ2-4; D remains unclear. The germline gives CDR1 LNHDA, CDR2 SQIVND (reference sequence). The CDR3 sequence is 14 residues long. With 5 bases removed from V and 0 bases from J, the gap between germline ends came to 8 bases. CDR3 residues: CASSGPLAKNIQYF. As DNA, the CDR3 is TGTGCCAGTAGTGGCCCTTTAGCCAAAAACATTCAGTACTTC.

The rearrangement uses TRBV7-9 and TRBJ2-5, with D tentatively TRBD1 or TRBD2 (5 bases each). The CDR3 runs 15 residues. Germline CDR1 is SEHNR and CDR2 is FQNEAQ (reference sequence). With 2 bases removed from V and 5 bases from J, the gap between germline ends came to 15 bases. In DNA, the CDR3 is TGTGCCAGCAGCTTACGACAGTTGGGGGAGGAGACCCAGTACTTC. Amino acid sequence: CASSLRQLGEETQYF.

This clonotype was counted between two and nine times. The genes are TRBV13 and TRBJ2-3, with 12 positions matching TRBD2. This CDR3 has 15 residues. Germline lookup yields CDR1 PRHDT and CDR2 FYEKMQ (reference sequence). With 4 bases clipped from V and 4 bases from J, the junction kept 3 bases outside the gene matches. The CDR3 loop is CASSSSGRAADTQYF. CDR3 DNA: TGTGCCAGCAGCTCTAGCGGGAGGGCGGCAGATACGCAGTATTTT.

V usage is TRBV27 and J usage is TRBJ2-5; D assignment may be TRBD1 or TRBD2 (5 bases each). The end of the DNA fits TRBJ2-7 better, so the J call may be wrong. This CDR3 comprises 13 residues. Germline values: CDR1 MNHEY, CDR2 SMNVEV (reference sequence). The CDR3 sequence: CASGDGRSYEQYF. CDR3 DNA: TGTGCCAGCGGGGACGGGCGATCCTACGAGCAGTACTTC.

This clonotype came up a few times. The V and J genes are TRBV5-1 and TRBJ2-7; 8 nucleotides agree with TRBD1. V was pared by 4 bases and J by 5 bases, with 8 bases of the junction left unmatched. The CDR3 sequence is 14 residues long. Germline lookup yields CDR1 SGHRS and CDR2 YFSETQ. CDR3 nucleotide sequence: TGCGCCAGCAGCGAGACAGGGGCCCCCAACGAGCAGTACTTC. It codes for CASSETGAPNEQYF.

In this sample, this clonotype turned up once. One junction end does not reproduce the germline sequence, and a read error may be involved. CDR3 in amino acids: CAPSRELAGGPYEQYF. CDR3 in DNA: TGTGCCCCCAGCAGAGAACTAGCGGGAGGGCCCTACGAGCAGTACTTC. V and J are TRBV15 and TRBJ2-7; 13 bases are shared with TRBD2. The CDR3 totals 16 residues. Germline V lookup: CDR1 LNHNV, CDR2 YYDKDF (reference sequence). Full variable domain (missing parts from reference TRBV15 and TRBJ2-7): DAMVIQNPRYQVTQFGKPVTLSCSQTLNHNVMYWYQQKSSQAPKLLFHYYDKDFNNEADTPDNFQSRRPNTSFCFLDIRSPGLGDTAMYLCAPSRELAGGPYEQYFGPGTRLTVT.

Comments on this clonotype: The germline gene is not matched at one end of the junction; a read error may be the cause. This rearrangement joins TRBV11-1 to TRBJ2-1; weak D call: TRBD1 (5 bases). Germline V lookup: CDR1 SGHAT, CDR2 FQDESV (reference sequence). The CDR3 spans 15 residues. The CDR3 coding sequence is TGTGCCAGCAGCCCAACCAGGCTCCAGGGAAATGAGCAGCTCTTC. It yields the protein CASSPTRLQGNEQLF.

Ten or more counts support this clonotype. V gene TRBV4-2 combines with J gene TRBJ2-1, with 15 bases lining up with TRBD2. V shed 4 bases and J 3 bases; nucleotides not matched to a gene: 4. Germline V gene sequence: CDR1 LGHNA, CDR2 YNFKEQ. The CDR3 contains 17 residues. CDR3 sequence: CASSRGGLAGGYNEQFF. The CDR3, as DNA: TGTGCCAGCAGCCGGGGGGGACTAGCGGGGGGCTACAATGAGCAGTTCTTC.

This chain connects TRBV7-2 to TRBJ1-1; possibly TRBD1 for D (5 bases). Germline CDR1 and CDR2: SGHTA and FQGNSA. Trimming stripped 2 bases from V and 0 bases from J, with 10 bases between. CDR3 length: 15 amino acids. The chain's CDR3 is CASSLNPGLNTEAFF. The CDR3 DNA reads TGTGCCAGCAGCTTAAATCCAGGGCTGAACACTGAAGCTTTCTTT.

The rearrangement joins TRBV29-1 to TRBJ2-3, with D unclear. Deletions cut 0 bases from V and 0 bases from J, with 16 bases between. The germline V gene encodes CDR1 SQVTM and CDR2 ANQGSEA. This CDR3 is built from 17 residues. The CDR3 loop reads CSVEDFLGMASTDTQYF. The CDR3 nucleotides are TGCAGCGTTGAAGATTTCTTGGGGATGGCTAGCACAGATACGCAGTATTTT.

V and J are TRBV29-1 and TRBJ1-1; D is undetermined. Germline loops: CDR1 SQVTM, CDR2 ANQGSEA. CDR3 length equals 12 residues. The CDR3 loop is CSETGLRTEAFF. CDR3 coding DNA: TGCAGTGAAACCGGGCTCAGGACTGAAGCTTTCTTT.

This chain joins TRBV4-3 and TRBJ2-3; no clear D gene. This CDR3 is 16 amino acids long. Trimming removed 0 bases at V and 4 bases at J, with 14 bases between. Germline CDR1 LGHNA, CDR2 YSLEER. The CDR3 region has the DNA TGCGCCAGCAGCCAAGATATGGTCAGGTTTTCAGATACGCAGTATTTT. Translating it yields CASSQDMVRFSDTQYF.

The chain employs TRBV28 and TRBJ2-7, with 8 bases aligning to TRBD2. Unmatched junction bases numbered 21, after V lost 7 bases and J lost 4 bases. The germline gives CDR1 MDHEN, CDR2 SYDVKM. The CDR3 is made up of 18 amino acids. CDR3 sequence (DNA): TGTGCCAGCACCCTTGACAGGTTTACCGGGACTAGGAAGTACGAGCAGTACTTC. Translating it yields CASTLDRFTGTRKYEQYF.

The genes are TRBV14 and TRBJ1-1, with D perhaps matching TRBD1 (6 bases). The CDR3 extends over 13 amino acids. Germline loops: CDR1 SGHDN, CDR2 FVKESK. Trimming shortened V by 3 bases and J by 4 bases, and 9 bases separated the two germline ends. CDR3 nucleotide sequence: TGTGCCAGCAGCCATAGACAGGCCACTGAAGCTTTCTTT. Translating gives CASSHRQATEAFF.

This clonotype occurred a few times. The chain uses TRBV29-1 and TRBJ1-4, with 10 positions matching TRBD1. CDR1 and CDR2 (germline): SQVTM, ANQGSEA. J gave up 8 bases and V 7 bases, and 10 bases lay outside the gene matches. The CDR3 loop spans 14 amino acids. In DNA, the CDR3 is TGCAGCGCAGTACCCCGGGACAGGGGCGAAAAACTGTTTTTT. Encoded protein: CSAVPRDRGEKLFF.

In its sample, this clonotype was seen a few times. The CDR3 DNA reads as TGTGCCAGCAGTATACTCCGGGACAGGGGAACTGAAGCTTTCTTT. Translating gives CASSILRDRGTEAFF. The rearrangement links TRBV12-3 or TRBV12-4 to TRBJ1-1; 10 nucleotides match TRBD1. This CDR3 is 15 amino acids long. J lost 5 bases, V lost 5 bases, and 8 bases had no gene match.

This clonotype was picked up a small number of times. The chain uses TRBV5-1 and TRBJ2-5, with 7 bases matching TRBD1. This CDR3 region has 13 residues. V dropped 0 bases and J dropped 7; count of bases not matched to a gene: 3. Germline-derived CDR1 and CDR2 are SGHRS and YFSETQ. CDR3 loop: CASSLDPGGTQYF. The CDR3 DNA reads TGCGCCAGCAGCTTGGATCCAGGGGGGACCCAGTACTTC.

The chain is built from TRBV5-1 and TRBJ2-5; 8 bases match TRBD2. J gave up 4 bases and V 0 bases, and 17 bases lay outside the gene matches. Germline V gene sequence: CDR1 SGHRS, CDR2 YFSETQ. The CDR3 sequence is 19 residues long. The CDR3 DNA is TGCGCCAGCAGCTTGGACAGCGGGGGCCGCGGGGGTTTGGTAGAGACCCAGTACTTC. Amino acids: CASSLDSGGRGGLVETQYF.

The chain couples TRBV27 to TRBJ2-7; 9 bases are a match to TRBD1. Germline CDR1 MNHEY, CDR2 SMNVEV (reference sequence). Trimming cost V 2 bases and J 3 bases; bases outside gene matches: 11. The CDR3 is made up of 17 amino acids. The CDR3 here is CASSLAPGTGFHYEQYF. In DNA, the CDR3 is TGTGCCAGCAGTTTAGCCCCCGGGACAGGGTTCCACTACGAGCAGTACTTC.

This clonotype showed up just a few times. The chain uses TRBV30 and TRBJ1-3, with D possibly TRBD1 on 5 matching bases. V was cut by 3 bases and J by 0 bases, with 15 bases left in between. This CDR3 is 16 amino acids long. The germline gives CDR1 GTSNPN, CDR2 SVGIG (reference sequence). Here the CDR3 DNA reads TGTGCCTGGAGCCCAGGTGGGGGGGTCTCTGGAAACACCATATATTTT. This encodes CAWSPGGGVSGNTIYF. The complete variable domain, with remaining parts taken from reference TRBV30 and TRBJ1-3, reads SQTIHQWPATLVQPVGSPLSLECTVEGTSNPNLYWYRQAAGRGLQLLFYSVGIGQISSEVPQNLSASRPQDRQFILSSKKLLLSDSGFYLCAWSPGGGVSGNTIYFGEGSWLTVV.

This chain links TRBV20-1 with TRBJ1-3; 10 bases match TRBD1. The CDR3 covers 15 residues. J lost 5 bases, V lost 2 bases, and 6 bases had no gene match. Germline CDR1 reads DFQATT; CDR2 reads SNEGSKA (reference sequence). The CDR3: CSARTGTGERNTIYF. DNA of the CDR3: TGCAGTGCTAGAACTGGGACAGGGGAAAGAAACACCATATATTTT.

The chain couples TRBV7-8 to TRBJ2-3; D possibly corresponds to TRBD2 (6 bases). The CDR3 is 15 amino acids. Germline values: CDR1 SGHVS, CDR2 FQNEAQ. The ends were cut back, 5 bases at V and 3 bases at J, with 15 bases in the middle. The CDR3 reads CASSGSTRETDTQYF. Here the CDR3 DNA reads TGTGCCAGCAGCGGATCGACTAGGGAAACAGATACGCAGTATTTT. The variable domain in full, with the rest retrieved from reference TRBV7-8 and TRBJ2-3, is GAGVSQSPRYKVAKRGQDVALRCDPISGHVSLFWYQQALGQGPEFLTYFQNEAQLDKSGLPSDRFFAERPEGSVSTLKIQRTQQEDSAVYLCASSGSTRETDTQYFGPGTRLTVL.

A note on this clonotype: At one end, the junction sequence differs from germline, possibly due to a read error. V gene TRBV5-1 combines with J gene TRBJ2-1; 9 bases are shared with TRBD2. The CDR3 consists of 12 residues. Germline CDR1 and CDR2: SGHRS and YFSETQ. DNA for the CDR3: TGCGCCAGCAGCCTGCTAGCGGGGACCGGGATCTTC. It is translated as CASSLLAGTGIF.

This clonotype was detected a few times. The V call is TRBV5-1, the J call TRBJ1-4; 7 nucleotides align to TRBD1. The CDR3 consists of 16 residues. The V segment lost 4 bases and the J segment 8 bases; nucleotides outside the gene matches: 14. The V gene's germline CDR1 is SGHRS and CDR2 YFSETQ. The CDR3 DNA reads TGCGCCAGCAGCCTCGGGACAGCCCAAATGGGCGAAAAACTGTTTTTT. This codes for CASSLGTAQMGEKLFF. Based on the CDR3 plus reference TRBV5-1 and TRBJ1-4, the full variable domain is KAGVTQTPRYLIKTRGQQVTLSCSPISGHRSVSWYQQTPGQGLQFLFEYFSETQRNKGNFPGRFSGRQFSNSRSEMNVSTLELGDSALYLCASSLGTAQMGEKLFFGSGTQLSVL.

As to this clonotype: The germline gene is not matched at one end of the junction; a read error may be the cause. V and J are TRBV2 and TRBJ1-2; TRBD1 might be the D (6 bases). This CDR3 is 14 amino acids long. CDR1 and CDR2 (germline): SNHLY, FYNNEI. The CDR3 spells CASIETGGSDGYTF. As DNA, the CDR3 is TGTGCCAGCATTGAAACCGGGGGCAGTGATGGCTACACCTTC.

The CDR3 protein is CSAIPETSSIYEQYF. DNA for the CDR3: TGCAGTGCTATCCCTGAGACTTCCTCTATCTACGAGCAGTACTTC. The rearrangement uses TRBV20-1 and TRBJ2-7; D remains ambiguous. The CDR3 covers 15 residues. Germline CDR1 and CDR2: DFQATT and SNEGSKA (reference sequence). The ends were cut back, 4 bases at V and 3 bases at J, with 19 bases in the middle.

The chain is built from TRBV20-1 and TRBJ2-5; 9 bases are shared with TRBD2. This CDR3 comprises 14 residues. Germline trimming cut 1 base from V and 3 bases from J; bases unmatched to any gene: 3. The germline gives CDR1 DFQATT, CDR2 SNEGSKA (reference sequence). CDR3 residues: CSARVRLAEETQYF. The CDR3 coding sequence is TGCAGTGCTAGAGTTAGACTAGCGGAAGAGACCCAGTACTTC.

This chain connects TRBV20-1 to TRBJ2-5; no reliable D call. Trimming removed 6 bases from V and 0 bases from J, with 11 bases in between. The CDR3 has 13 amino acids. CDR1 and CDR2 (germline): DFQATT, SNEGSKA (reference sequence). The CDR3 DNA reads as TGCAGTGCCCGATTTCTATACCAAGAGACCCAGTACTTC. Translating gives CSARFLYQETQYF.